The source of this TCR beta chain is a study of identifying expanded T cells in peripheral blood. The CDR3 sequence is 15 residues long. In germline, CDR1 is MNHEY, CDR2 SMNVEV (reference sequence). J gave up 0 bases and V 6 bases, and 7 bases lay outside the gene matches. Concerning this clone: What it recognizes is unknown.

During the collection period, no donor immune events like infections were recorded. Some clones are missing from TCRdb's copy, which holds only in-frame ones; the method was immunoSEQ multiplex PCR. This sample has roughly 100,000 clones, with about nine tenths found just once. Regarding the study as a whole: Technical replicates showed about 1.2 changed clones; approximately 2 weeks 15 to 20; four weeks 19. Variance in clone template counts between approximately two-week samples significantly increased with total template count across all healthy donors.

The genes are TRBV27 and TRBJ1-2; 7 bases agree with TRBD1. This TCR derives from a person aged 18 to 75 in good health. Sequencing used blood. The CDR3 nucleotides read TGTGCCAGCAGGGCTACAGGGGTTCCTAACTATGGCTACACCTTC. Protein: CASRATGVPNYGYTF.